Below are 28 T cell receptor beta chains sequenced from a single sample in a study of T cell repertoires in cytomegalovirus infection. TCRdb redid the calling of the reads with MiXCR, one entry per CDR3 protein. The sample lists 700,000 to 850,000 distinct CDR3 sequences; 30% to 35% were seen once. These receptors' antigens are unknown. The source was cultured CD8+ T cells from PBMCs, collected from culture after CMV antigen stimulation. These receptors were obtained from a human donor in good health (CMV status not recorded). Some clones in this sample may be carry-over from other donors' samples.

This clonotype was counted many times. The chain carries TRBV12-3 or TRBV12-4 and TRBJ1-2, with D possibly being TRBD1 (5 bases). The CDR3 contains 13 residues. Trimming shortened V by 3 bases and J by 6 bases, and 11 bases separated the two germline ends. The CDR3 sequence: CASSLSQGNGYTF. CDR3 coding DNA: TGTGCCAGCAGTTTGTCTCAGGGCAATGGCTACACCTTC.

V is TRBV25-1 and J is TRBJ1-4, with D uncertain. The CDR3 contains 15 residues. Trimming removed 0 bases from V and 7 bases from J, with 12 bases in between. The V gene's germline CDR1 is MGHDK and CDR2 SYGVNS. CDR3 amino acids: CASSEYLGWAEKLFF. CDR3 DNA sequence: TGTGCCAGCAGTGAATACCTAGGGTGGGCTGAAAAACTGTTTTTT.

This clonotype was observed a handful of times. This chain links TRBV6-2 or TRBV6-3 with TRBJ2-6; 8 bases fit TRBD1. CDR1 is MNHEY and CDR2 is SVGEGT in the germline V gene. The V segment lost 2 bases and the J segment 0 bases; nucleotides outside the gene matches: 15. The CDR3 has 21 amino acids. This CDR3 is CASSYPRLDRGSFSGANVLTF. The CDR3 DNA reads as TGTGCCAGCAGTTACCCCCGCCTTGACAGGGGCTCCTTCTCTGGGGCCAACGTCCTGACTTTC.

This clonotype was found a few times. The chain couples TRBV7-9 to TRBJ2-7; no reliable D call. The CDR3 covers 15 residues. The V gene's germline CDR1 is SEHNR and CDR2 FQNEAQ (reference sequence). With 5 bases removed from V and 1 base from J, the gap between germline ends came to 15 bases. CDR3 in DNA: TGTGCCAGCAGCCGGACCGAGTACAGTTCCTACGAGCAGTACTTC. Its translation: CASSRTEYSSYEQYF.

This clonotype came up a few times. V and J are TRBV19 and TRBJ1-1, with a possible D match to TRBD1 (5 bases). The CDR3 length is 11 residues. V was pared by 8 bases and J by 10 bases, with 14 bases between. Germline V lookup: CDR1 LNHDA, CDR2 SQIVND (reference sequence). Here the CDR3 reads CASLGSGAAFF. The CDR3 DNA reads TGTGCCAGTCTCGGATCTGGGGCAGCTTTCTTT. Based on the CDR3 plus reference TRBV19 and TRBJ1-1, the full variable domain is DGGITQSPKYLFRKEGQNVTLSCEQNLNHDAMYWYRQDPGQGLRLIYYSQIVNDFQKGDIAEGYSVSREKKESFPLTVTSAQKNPTAFYLCASLGSGAAFFGQGTRLTVV.

Only a few counts were recorded for this clonotype. The chain is built from TRBV12-3 or TRBV12-4 and TRBJ1-5, with D possibly TRBD1 on 5 matching bases. The CDR3 totals 12 residues. V was clipped by 5 bases and J by 9 bases, with 11 bases between them. The CDR3 bases are TGTGCCAGCAGTCCCTCGGGGCGGCCCCAGCATTTT. This gives the protein CASSPSGRPQHF.

The chain employs TRBV7-2 and TRBJ2-7, with TRBD2 matching 13 bases. Trimming took 3 bases from V and 0 from J; bases not matched to a gene: 8. This CDR3 comprises 18 residues. The germline V gene has CDR1 SGHTA and CDR2 FQGNSA. CDR3 region: CASSFRTSGGLSSYEQYF. Here the CDR3 DNA reads TGTGCCAGCAGCTTTCGGACTAGCGGGGGCCTAAGCTCCTACGAGCAGTACTTC.

This clonotype was recorded once. An end of the junction does not agree with germline; a read error may underlie this. The rearrangement joins TRBV7-2 to TRBJ2-5; D remains ambiguous. CDR3 length equals 15 residues. Germline assignment: CDR1 SGHTA and CDR2 FQGNSA. CDR3 residues: CVSSLVRVAWETQYF. Here the CDR3 DNA reads TGTGTCAGCAGCTTAGTACGGGTGGCCTGGGAGACCCAGTACTTC.

The gene calls are TRBV2 and TRBJ1-4; D is perhaps TRBD1 (5 bases). Looked up from germline, CDR1 is SNHLY and CDR2 is FYNNEI. Trimming shortened V by 7 bases and J by 5 bases, and 11 bases separated the two germline ends. This CDR3 comprises 13 residues. The CDR3 DNA sequence: TGTGCCAGCACTGGGGCAGAGAATGAAAAACTGTTTTTT. It encodes CASTGAENEKLFF.

V usage is TRBV5-5 and J usage is TRBJ2-7; TRBD1 aligns across 9 bases. Germline V gene data show CDR1 as SGHKS and CDR2 as YYEKEE (reference sequence). J lost 7 bases, V lost 2 bases, and 13 bases had no gene match. This CDR3 spans 16 amino acids. The CDR3, as DNA: TGTGCCAGCAGCTTCAGGGACAGGGAGGACACGGGGGAGCAGTACGTC. Its protein product is CASSFRDREDTGEQYV.

The rearrangement joins TRBV10-3 to TRBJ1-1, with no clear D. Germline V gives CDR1 ENHRY, CDR2 SYGVKD. The CDR3 covers 11 residues. V shed 8 bases and J shed 8 bases, with 12 bases lying between them. This CDR3 is CAIGGRVEAFF. The CDR3 DNA reads TGTGCCATCGGTGGCCGGGTCGAAGCTTTCTTT.

V is TRBV20-1 and J is TRBJ2-5; 10 positions agree with TRBD2. Unmatched junction bases numbered 11, after V lost 1 base and J lost 3 bases. Germline-derived CDR1 and CDR2 are DFQATT and SNEGSKA (reference sequence). This CDR3 spans 17 amino acids. The CDR3 protein is CSARATSGTSEKETQYF. CDR3 bases: TGCAGTGCTAGAGCTACTTCAGGGACTAGCGAAAAAGAGACCCAGTACTTC.

This clonotype was recorded a few times. A read error may produce the germline difference seen at one junction end. The rearrangement uses TRBV7-7 and TRBJ2-5; 8 nucleotides align to TRBD1. The CDR3 loop spans 15 amino acids. Germline V gives CDR1 SSHAT, CDR2 FNYEAQ (reference sequence). The CDR3: CASSLDVDRGETQYF. The CDR3 DNA sequence: TGTGCTAGCAGCTTAGATGTTGACAGGGGAGAGACCCAGTACTTC.

Turning to this clonotype: The junction differs from germline at one of its ends, possibly a read error. The rearrangement links TRBV12-3 or TRBV12-4 to TRBJ1-6; D unresolved. This CDR3 comprises 10 residues. CDR3 loop: CAISDSPLHF. The CDR3 nucleotides read TGTGCCATCAGTGATTCACCCCTCCACTTT.

The gene calls are TRBV27 and TRBJ2-5, with D tentatively TRBD1 or TRBD2 (5 bases each). CDR3 length equals 15 residues. Trimming pared 7 bases from V and 7 bases from J, leaving 22 bases between. The V gene's germline CDR1 is MNHEY and CDR2 SMNVEV (reference sequence). This CDR3 is CASTQLGTERGTQYF. The CDR3 DNA reads as TGTGCCAGCACCCAGTTGGGGACGGAAAGGGGGACCCAGTACTTC.

The chain uses TRBV27 and TRBJ1-5, with a tentative D call TRBD1 (6 bases). V was clipped by 7 bases and J by 5 bases, with 15 bases between them. Per germline, CDR1 MNHEY and CDR2 SMNVEV (reference sequence). This CDR3 has 14 amino acids. CDR3 region: CASTASGGHQPQHF. The CDR3 DNA follows: TGTGCCAGCACCGCAAGCGGGGGGCATCAGCCCCAGCATTTT.

Details on this clonotype: The junction departs from the called germline gene at one end, perhaps through a read error. The chain combines TRBV7-6 with TRBJ1-3; the D is unclear. The CDR3 has 14 amino acids. Per the germline V gene, CDR1 is SGHVS and CDR2 is FNYEAQ. The CDR3 DNA reads TGTGCCAGCAGCTTAGCACACTCTGAAAACACCATATATTTT. Translating it yields CASSLAHSENTIYF.

This clonotype was seen a few times. The chain joins TRBV15 to TRBJ1-2, with 9 bases lining up with TRBD1. After removal of 9 bases from V and 5 bases from J, the junction contained 10 bases not matched to a gene. Germline V CDR1 and CDR2: LNHNV, YYDKDF (reference sequence). The CDR3 is 14 residues long. In DNA, the CDR3 is TGTGCCACTGGAGTGGGGACAGGGTCTTATGGCTACACCTTC. It yields the protein CATGVGTGSYGYTF.

The rearrangement links TRBV27 to TRBJ2-2, with 14 bases lining up with TRBD2. The CDR3 consists of 18 residues. CDR1 is MNHEY and CDR2 is SMNVEV in the germline V gene (reference sequence). J lost 3 bases, V lost 3 bases, and 6 bases had no gene match. The CDR3 region has the DNA TGTGCCAGCAGTTTCGAGACTAGCGGGGGGGCGTACACCGGGGAGCTGTTTTTT. Protein: CASSFETSGGAYTGELFF.

This clonotype was counted only a few times. The V and J genes are TRBV4-3 and TRBJ2-1; perhaps TRBD2 as D (5 bases). Germline V gives CDR1 LGHNA, CDR2 YSLEER. The CDR3 totals 13 residues. The V end was cut by 1 base, the J end by 7 bases, with 8 bases between. The CDR3 spells CASSQGELNEQFF. CDR3 sequence (DNA): TGCGCCAGCAGCCAAGGGGAGTTAAATGAGCAGTTCTTC.

To note about this clonotype: One end of the junction is discordant with germline, which a read error may explain. V and J are TRBV27 and TRBJ2-7, with D maybe TRBD2 (5 bases). Germline values: CDR1 MNHEY, CDR2 SMNVEV (reference sequence). The CDR3 is made up of 12 amino acids. CDR3 sequence reads: CASSIPGYEKYF. CDR3 nucleotides: TGTGCCAGCAGTATTCCGGGGTACGAGAAGTACTTC.

V is TRBV9 and J is TRBJ2-1, with TRBD1 matching over 9 bases. CDR1 is SGDLS, CDR2 YYNGEE, per germline. The CDR3 has 16 residues. Trimming cost V 0 bases and J 7 bases; bases outside gene matches: 8. The CDR3 loop reads CASSVARDRATNEQFF. In DNA form, the CDR3 reads TGTGCCAGCAGCGTAGCTAGGGACAGGGCGACGAATGAGCAGTTCTTC.

The V call is TRBV20-1, the J call TRBJ2-7; D is unresolved. The CDR3 is 16 residues long. Between the trimmed V and J ends, which lost 0 bases and 4 bases, there was a span of 19 bases. The germline gives CDR1 DFQATT, CDR2 SNEGSKA (reference sequence). Here the CDR3 reads CSARDSDLGNVYEQYF. In DNA, the CDR3 is TGCAGTGCTAGAGATAGTGACTTAGGCAACGTGTACGAGCAGTACTTC.

This clonotype was picked up many times. This chain connects TRBV7-6 to TRBJ2-2; no definite D call. This CDR3 region has 18 residues. Deletions cut 3 bases from V and 0 bases from J, with 17 bases between. CDR1 is SGHVS, CDR2 FNYEAQ, per germline. The CDR3 DNA reads TGTGCCAGCAGCTTCCTTCGAGCGTCGAGCACGAACACCGGGGAGCTGTTTTTT. It yields the protein CASSFLRASSTNTGELFF.

This clonotype was counted a few times. The rearrangement links TRBV12-5 to TRBJ1-6; no clear D. CDR1 is LGHNT, CDR2 FRNRAP, per germline. V was trimmed by 1 base and J by 10 bases, leaving 11 bases between them. The CDR3 covers 14 residues. This CDR3 is CASGLGPPNSPLHF. Written as DNA, the CDR3 is TGTGCTAGTGGTTTGGGGCCCCCCAACTCACCCCTCCACTTT.

The rearrangement joins TRBV27 to TRBJ2-2, with TRBD1 matching over 7 bases. The CDR3 covers 13 residues. Trimming cost V 6 bases and J 4 bases; bases outside gene matches: 2. Germline V gene sequence: CDR1 MNHEY, CDR2 SMNVEV (reference sequence). The CDR3 is CASRQGSTGELFF. The CDR3 bases are TGTGCCAGCAGACAGGGGAGCACCGGGGAGCTGTTTTTT.

In its sample, this clonotype was seen a few times. The rearrangement uses TRBV7-6 and TRBJ2-1, with 7 positions matching TRBD2. CDR3 length: 16 residues. With V trimmed by 1 base and J by 2 bases, 5 bases remained unmatched. The V gene's germline CDR1 is SGHVS and CDR2 FNYEAQ. The CDR3 here is CASSLGASGTYNEQFF. The CDR3 DNA is TGTGCCAGCAGCTTAGGGGCTAGCGGTACCTACAATGAGCAGTTCTTC.

The chain links TRBV20-1 to TRBJ2-1; 7 bases fit TRBD1. CDR3 length: 16 residues. Germline assignment: CDR1 DFQATT and CDR2 SNEGSKA (reference sequence). The V gene end was trimmed by 0 bases and the J gene end by 8 bases; junction bases not matched to a gene: 13. The CDR3 DNA follows: TGCAGTGCTAGAGATCTAAGGGGGCAGGGGCAGGATGAGCAGTTCTTC. Protein product: CSARDLRGQGQDEQFF.